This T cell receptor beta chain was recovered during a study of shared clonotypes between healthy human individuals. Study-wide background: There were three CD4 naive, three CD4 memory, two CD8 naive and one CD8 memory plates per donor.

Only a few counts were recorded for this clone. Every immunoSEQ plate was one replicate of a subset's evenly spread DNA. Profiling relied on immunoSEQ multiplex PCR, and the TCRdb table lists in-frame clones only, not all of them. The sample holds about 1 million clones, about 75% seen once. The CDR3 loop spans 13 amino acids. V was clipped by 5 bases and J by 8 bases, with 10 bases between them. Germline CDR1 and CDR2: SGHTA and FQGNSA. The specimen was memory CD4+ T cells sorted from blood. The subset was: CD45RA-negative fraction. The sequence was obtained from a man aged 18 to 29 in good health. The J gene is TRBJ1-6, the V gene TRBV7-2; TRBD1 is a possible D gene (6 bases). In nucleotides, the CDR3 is TGTGCCAGCAGCCTTAACAGGGATTCACCCCTCCACTTT. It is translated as CASSLNRDSPLHF. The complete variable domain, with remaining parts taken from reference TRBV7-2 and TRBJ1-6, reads GAGVSQSPSNKVTEKGKDVELRCDPISGHTALYWYRQSLGQGLEFLIYFQGNSAPDKSGLPSDRFSAERTGGSVSTLTIQRTQQEDSAVYLCASSLNRDSPLHFGNGTRLTVT.